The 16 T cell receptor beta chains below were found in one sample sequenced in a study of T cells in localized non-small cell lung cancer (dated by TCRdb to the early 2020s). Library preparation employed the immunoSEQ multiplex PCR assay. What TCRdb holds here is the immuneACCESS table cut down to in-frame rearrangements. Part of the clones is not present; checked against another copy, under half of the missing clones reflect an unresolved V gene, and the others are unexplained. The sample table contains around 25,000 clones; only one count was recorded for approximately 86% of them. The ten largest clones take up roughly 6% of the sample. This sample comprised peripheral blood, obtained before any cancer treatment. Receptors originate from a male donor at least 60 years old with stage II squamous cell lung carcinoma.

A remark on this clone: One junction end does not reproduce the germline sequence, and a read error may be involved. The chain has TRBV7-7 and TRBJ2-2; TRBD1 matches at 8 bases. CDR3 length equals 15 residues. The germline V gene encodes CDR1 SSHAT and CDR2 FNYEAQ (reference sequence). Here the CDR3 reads CASSPGQGNTGELFF. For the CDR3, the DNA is TGTGCTAGCAGCCCAGGACAGGGGAACACCGGGGAGCTGTTTTTT.

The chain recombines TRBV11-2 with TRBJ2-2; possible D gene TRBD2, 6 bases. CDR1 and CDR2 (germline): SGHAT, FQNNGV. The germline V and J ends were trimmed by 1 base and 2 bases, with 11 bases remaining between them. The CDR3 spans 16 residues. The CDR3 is CASSLAGEYNTGELFF. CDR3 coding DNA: TGTGCCAGCAGCTTAGCGGGGGAGTACAACACCGGGGAGCTGTTTTTT.

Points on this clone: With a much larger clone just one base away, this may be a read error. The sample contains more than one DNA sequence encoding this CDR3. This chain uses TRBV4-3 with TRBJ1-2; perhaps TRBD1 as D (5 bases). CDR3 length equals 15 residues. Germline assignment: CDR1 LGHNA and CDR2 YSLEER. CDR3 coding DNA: TGCGCCAGCAGCCAAGATCGAGGGGACTACTATGGCTACACCTTT. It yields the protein CASSQDRGDYYGYTF.

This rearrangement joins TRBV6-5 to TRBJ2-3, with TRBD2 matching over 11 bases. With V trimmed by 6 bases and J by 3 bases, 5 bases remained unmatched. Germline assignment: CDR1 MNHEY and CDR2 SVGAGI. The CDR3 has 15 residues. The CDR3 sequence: CASSDTSGRTDTQYF. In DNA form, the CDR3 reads TGTGCCAGCAGCGATACTAGCGGGAGAACAGATACGCAGTATTTT.

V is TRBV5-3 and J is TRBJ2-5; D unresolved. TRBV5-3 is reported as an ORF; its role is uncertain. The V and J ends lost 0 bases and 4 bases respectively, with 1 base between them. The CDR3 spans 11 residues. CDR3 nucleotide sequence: TGTGCCAGAAGCTTGGGAGAGACCCAGTACTTC. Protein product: CARSLGETQYF.

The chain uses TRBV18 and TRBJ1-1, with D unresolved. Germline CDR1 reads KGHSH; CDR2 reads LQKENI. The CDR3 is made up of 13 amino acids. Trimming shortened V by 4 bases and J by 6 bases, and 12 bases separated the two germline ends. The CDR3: CASSLNGRAEAFF. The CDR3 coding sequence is TGTGCCAGCTCACTCAACGGACGGGCTGAAGCTTTCTTT.

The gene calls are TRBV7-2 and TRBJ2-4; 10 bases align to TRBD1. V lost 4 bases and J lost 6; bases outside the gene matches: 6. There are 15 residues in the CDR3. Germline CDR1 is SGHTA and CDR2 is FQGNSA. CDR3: CASSSPGQGRNIQYF. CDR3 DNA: TGTGCCAGCAGCTCTCCGGGACAGGGGAGAAACATTCAGTACTTC.

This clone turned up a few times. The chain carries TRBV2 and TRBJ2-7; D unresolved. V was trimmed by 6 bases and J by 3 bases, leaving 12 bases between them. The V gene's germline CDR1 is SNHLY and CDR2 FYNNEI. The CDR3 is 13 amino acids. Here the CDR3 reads CASSDGRFYEQYF. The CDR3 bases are TGTGCCAGCAGCGATGGACGGTTCTACGAGCAGTACTTC.

The CDR3 bases are TGTGCCAGTCTACCCGGGGGTTCCATGAACACTGAAGCTTTCTTT. As protein: CASLPGGSMNTEAFF. The chain employs TRBV19 and TRBJ1-1, with a possible D match to TRBD1 (5 bases). In germline, CDR1 is LNHDA, CDR2 SQIVND (reference sequence). Trimming stripped 8 bases from V and 0 bases from J, with 16 bases between. The length of the CDR3 is 15 residues. The variable domain in full, completed from reference TRBV19 and TRBJ1-1, reads DGGITQSPKYLFRKEGQNVTLSCEQNLNHDAMYWYRQDPGQGLRLIYYSQIVNDFQKGDIAEGYSVSREKKESFPLTVTSAQKNPTAFYLCASLPGGSMNTEAFFGQGTRLTVV.

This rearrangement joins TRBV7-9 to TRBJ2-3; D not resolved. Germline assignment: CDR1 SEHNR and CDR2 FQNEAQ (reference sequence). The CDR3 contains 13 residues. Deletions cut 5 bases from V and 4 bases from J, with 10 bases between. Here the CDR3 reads CASSQNSPDTQYF. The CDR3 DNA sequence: TGTGCCAGCAGCCAGAACAGTCCAGATACGCAGTATTTT.

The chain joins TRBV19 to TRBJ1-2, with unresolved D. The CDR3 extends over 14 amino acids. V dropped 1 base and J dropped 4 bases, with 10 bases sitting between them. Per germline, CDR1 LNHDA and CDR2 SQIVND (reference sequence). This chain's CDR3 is CASSIVPESYGYTF. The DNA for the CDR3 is TGTGCCAGTAGTATAGTCCCGGAGAGCTATGGCTACACCTTC. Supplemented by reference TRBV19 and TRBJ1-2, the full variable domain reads DGGITQSPKYLFRKEGQNVTLSCEQNLNHDAMYWYRQDPGQGLRLIYYSQIVNDFQKGDIAEGYSVSREKKESFPLTVTSAQKNPTAFYLCASSIVPESYGYTFGSGTRLTVV.

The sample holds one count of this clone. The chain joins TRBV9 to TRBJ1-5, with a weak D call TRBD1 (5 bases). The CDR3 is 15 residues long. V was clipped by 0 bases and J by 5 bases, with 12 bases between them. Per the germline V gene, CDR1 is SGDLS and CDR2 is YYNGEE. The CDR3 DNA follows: TGTGCCAGCAGCGTAGGGGGGGACGGTTATCAGCCCCAGCATTTT. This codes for CASSVGGDGYQPQHF.

DNA of the CDR3: TGTGCCAGCAGCTTACCGGACACTACGAACACCGGGGAGCTGTTTTTT. Translating it yields CASSLPDTTNTGELFF. The rearrangement uses TRBV7-9 and TRBJ2-2, with a possible D match to TRBD1 (5 bases). The CDR3 has 16 residues. From germline, CDR1 is SEHNR and CDR2 FQNEAQ (reference sequence). Trimming took off 2 bases at V and 0 bases at J, with 10 bases between the two ends.

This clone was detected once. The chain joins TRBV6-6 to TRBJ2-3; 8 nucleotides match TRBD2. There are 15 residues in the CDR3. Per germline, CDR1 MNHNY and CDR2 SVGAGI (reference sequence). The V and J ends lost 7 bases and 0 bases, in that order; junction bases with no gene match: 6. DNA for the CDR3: TGTGCCAGCACCTCCATAGCGGGGAGCACAGATACGCAGTATTTT. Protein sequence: CASTSIAGSTDTQYF.

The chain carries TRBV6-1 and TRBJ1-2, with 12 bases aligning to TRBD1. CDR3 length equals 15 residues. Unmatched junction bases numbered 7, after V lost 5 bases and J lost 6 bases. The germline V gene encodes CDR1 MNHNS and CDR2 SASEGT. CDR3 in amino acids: CASSLPGQGANGYTF. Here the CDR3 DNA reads TGTGCCAGCAGTCTTCCGGGACAGGGGGCAAATGGCTACACCTTC.

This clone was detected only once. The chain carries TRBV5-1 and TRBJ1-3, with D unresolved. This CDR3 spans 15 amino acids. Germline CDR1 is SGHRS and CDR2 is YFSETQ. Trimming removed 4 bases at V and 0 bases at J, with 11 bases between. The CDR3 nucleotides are TGCGCCAGCAGCCCGGGCCCGGGCTCTGGAAACACCATATATTTT. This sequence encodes CASSPGPGSGNTIYF.